This T cell receptor (beta chain) was sequenced in a study of T cells in Graves' hyperthyroidism and ophthalmopathy. Study-wide points: The model forecast ophthalmopathy, anticipating it by a median about 7 months before onset.

The V end lost 0 bases, the J end lost 4 bases, and 2 bases lay between the germline ends. Germline V lookup: CDR1 KGHDR, CDR2 SFDVKD. This CDR3 is built from 12 residues. Subjects with ophthalmopathy showed a Clinical Activity Score no lower than 3, a NOSPECS grade no lower than 4, and a duration shorter than 3 months. Every diagnosis used clinical symptoms, serum thyroxine and TRAb, thyroid ultrasound and orbital computed tomography. This clonotype was observed many times. What it binds is not known. The CDR3 regions of TCR beta were amplified from RNA transcripts. A set of HTBI primers served as the primers for a first-round RT-PCR of the TCR CDR3. TCRdb processed the multiplex PCR reads anew with MiXCR; each CDR3 protein has one entry. The table has hundreds of thousands of distinct CDR3 sequences, about 20% seen once.

The sequenced sample was blood. V is TRBV24-1 and J is TRBJ2-5; D uncertain. This receptor was obtained from a man in his forties or fifties with Graves' ophthalmopathy. CDR3 in amino acids: CATSDLAETQYF. CDR3 sequence (DNA): TGTGCCACCAGTGATTTGGCAGAGACCCAGTACTTC.